This record covers a single T cell receptor (beta chain). This specimen comes from a study of T cell responses to AZD1222 COVID-19 vaccine. Germline V lookup: CDR1 SNHLY, CDR2 FYNNEI. The CDR3 has 13 amino acids. Trimming removed 7 bases from V and 6 bases from J, with 10 bases in between. Some clones are missing from TCRdb's copy, which holds only in-frame ones; the method was immunoSEQ multiplex PCR. The sample consists of 100,000 to 140,000 clones, nearly 90% of them appearing once. The sequence came from an adult who received the AZD1222 COVID-19 vaccine. The rearrangement links TRBV2 to TRBJ1-6; D is possibly TRBD1 (5 bases). This material consisted of peripheral blood, taken 28 days after the second AZD1222 dose. The chain's CDR3 is CASNRDGNSPLHF. The CDR3 DNA follows: TGTGCCAGCAACCGGGACGGTAATTCACCCCTCCACTTT.